A selection of T cell receptor beta chains follows, all from one sample in a study of Ad26.COV2.S vaccination and SARS-CoV-2 variants. Profiled with immunoSEQ multiplex PCR; TCRdb holds only in-frame clones, not every one. The repertoire holds 350,000 to 450,000 clones, roughly 80% seen once, with about 8% in the top ten. The sample here was peripheral blood, taken in a trial of Ad26.COV2.S vaccine versus placebo. All receptors come from a person aged 18-60 years who received the Ad26.COV2.S COVID-19 vaccine or a placebo. CDR3s include the opening cysteine and the closing phenylalanine or tryptophan. The order of the fields is clone size, D gene, V gene, J gene, CDR3 DNA, CDR3 protein. A D gene is named only where the DNA matches it firmly. Size is stated for part of the rows, as once, few or many counts, or as a class when the clone is expanded.

clone size: .
D gene: .
V gene: TRBV10-3
J gene: TRBJ2-1
CDR3 DNA: TGTGCCATCAGTAGGGACATAGGCTTCGATGAGCAGTTCTTC
CDR3 protein: CAISRDIGFDEQFF

clone size: once
D gene: .
V gene: TRBV7-2
J gene: TRBJ2-3
CDR3 DNA: TGTGCCAGCAGCTCGCTAGGCCTTCGAAAAACAGATACGCAGTATTTT
CDR3 protein: CASSSLGLRKTDTQYF

clone size: .
D gene: .
V gene: TRBV27
J gene: TRBJ1-5
CDR3 DNA: TGTGCCAGCAGCCTGACAGGTAATCAGCCCCAGCATTTT
CDR3 protein: CASSLTGNQPQHF

clone size: .
D gene: .
V gene: TRBV10-3
J gene: TRBJ1-1
CDR3 DNA: TGTGCCATCACGGACAGTGGGAACACTGAAGCTTTCTTT
CDR3 protein: CAITDSGNTEAFF

clone size: .
D gene: .
V gene: TRBV24-1
J gene: TRBJ2-3
CDR3 DNA: TGTGCCACCAGTGAAGGCAGGGGGGGGACAGATACGCAGTATTTT
CDR3 protein: CATSEGRGGTDTQYF

clone size: .
D gene: .
V gene: TRBV7-9
J gene: TRBJ2-3
CDR3 DNA: TGTGCCAGCAGCTTTTGGGCTAGCGGCACAGATACGCAGTATTTT
CDR3 protein: CASSFWASGTDTQYF

clone size: .
D gene: TRBD1
V gene: TRBV15
J gene: TRBJ1-4
CDR3 DNA: TGTGCCACCAGCAGAGATCGCCAGGGGGGCGGTAATGAAAAACTGTTTTTT
CDR3 protein: CATSRDRQGGGNEKLFF

clone size: .
D gene: .
V gene: TRBV19
J gene: TRBJ1-3
CDR3 DNA: TGTGCCAGTAGTATTGATTGGGAAAACACCATATATTTT
CDR3 protein: CASSIDWENTIYF

clone size: .
D gene: .
V gene: TRBV5-4
J gene: TRBJ2-7
CDR3 DNA: TGTGCCAGCAGCTTTGGGACGGATCCCTACGAGCAGTACTTC
CDR3 protein: CASSFGTDPYEQYF

clone size: .
D gene: TRBD2
V gene: TRBV9
J gene: TRBJ2-3
CDR3 DNA: TGTGCCAGCAGCGATCTAGCGGGCACAGATACGCAGTATTTT
CDR3 protein: CASSDLAGTDTQYF

clone size: .
D gene: .
V gene: TRBV7-2
J gene: TRBJ2-7
CDR3 DNA: TGTGCCAGCAGCTATAGACCTATTAGGGGCTACGAGCAGTACTTC
CDR3 protein: CASSYRPIRGYEQYF

clone size: once
D gene: .
V gene: TRBV18
J gene: TRBJ2-2
CDR3 DNA: TGTGCCAGCTCACCATACAGAAACACCGGGGAGCTGTTTTTT
CDR3 protein: CASSPYRNTGELFF

clone size: .
D gene: .
V gene: TRBV18
J gene: TRBJ2-7
CDR3 DNA: TGTGCCAGCTCACCACGGGTCGAGCAGTACTTC
CDR3 protein: CASSPRVEQYF

clone size: .
D gene: .
V gene: TRBV5-1
J gene: TRBJ1-4
CDR3 DNA: TGCGCCAGCACCTTAGGGGTGGATGAAAAACTGTTTTTT
CDR3 protein: CASTLGVDEKLFF

clone size: .
D gene: .
V gene: TRBV6-5
J gene: TRBJ2-5
CDR3 DNA: TGTGCCAGCAGTTACGGGTGGCCAAAGACCCAGTACTTC
CDR3 protein: CASSYGWPKTQYF

clone size: once
D gene: .
V gene: TRBV4-1
J gene: TRBJ2-7
CDR3 DNA: TGCGCCAGCAGCCCAAGTAACGGGGCCCAACCTTTCTACGAGCAGTACTTC
CDR3 protein: CASSPSNGAQPFYEQYF

clone size: .
D gene: .
V gene: TRBV13
J gene: TRBJ1-2
CDR3 DNA: TGTGCCAGCAGCCCTCGAGGCTGGGGCACCTCCTATGGCTACACCTTC
CDR3 protein: CASSPRGWGTSYGYTF

clone size: .
D gene: .
V gene: TRBV15
J gene: TRBJ2-7
CDR3 DNA: TGTGCCACCAGCAGAGACCGGGGGGCACCTCAGTACTTC
CDR3 protein: CATSRDRGAPQYF

clone size: .
D gene: .
V gene: TRBV10-1
J gene: TRBJ2-2
CDR3 DNA: TGCGCCAGCAGGGAATCAGCCGCCGGGGAGCTGTTTTTT
CDR3 protein: CASRESAAGELFF

clone size: .
D gene: TRBD2
V gene: TRBV5-6
J gene: TRBJ2-3
CDR3 DNA: TGTGCCAGCAGCTTGGTGAGCGGGGGGTTGGGGGATACGCAGTATTTT
CDR3 protein: CASSLVSGGLGDTQYF

clone size: .
D gene: .
V gene: TRBV6-5
J gene: TRBJ1-5
CDR3 DNA: TGTGCCAGCAGTTACTCTAGGCAGCTGAATCAGCCCCAGCATTTT
CDR3 protein: CASSYSRQLNQPQHF

clone size: .
D gene: .
V gene: TRBV6-5
J gene: TRBJ1-4
CDR3 DNA: TGTGCCAGCTGGGCAGGCGATGCAACTAATGAAAAACTGTTTTTT
CDR3 protein: CASWAGDATNEKLFF

clone size: .
D gene: TRBD2
V gene: TRBV2
J gene: TRBJ2-5
CDR3 DNA: TGTGCCAGCAAATTAGCGGGGGGAAAACAAGAGACCCAGTACTTC
CDR3 protein: CASKLAGGKQETQYF

clone size: .
D gene: .
V gene: TRBV7-2
J gene: TRBJ1-1
CDR3 DNA: TGTGCCAGCAGCCTCACAGGGCGAACTGAAGCTTTCTTT
CDR3 protein: CASSLTGRTEAFF

clone size: many
D gene: .
V gene: TRBV6-5
J gene: TRBJ2-7
CDR3 DNA: TGTGCCAGCAGTCCCATGACAATCTCCTACGAGCAGTACTTC
CDR3 protein: CASSPMTISYEQYF

clone size: .
D gene: .
V gene: TRBV7-3
J gene: TRBJ2-1
CDR3 DNA: TGTGCCAGCAGCCTCATAATGGGGAATGAGCAGTTCTTC
CDR3 protein: CASSLIMGNEQFF

clone size: .
D gene: .
V gene: TRBV7-9
J gene: TRBJ2-2
CDR3 DNA: TGTGCCAGCAGCTTCGTGGGGGGGAACACCGGGGAGCTGTTTTTT
CDR3 protein: CASSFVGGNTGELFF

clone size: .
D gene: .
V gene: TRBV30
J gene: TRBJ2-7
CDR3 DNA: TGTGCCTGGAGTGTAGAAACTAGGGGGTTGCGGTACTTC
CDR3 protein: CAWSVETRGLRYF